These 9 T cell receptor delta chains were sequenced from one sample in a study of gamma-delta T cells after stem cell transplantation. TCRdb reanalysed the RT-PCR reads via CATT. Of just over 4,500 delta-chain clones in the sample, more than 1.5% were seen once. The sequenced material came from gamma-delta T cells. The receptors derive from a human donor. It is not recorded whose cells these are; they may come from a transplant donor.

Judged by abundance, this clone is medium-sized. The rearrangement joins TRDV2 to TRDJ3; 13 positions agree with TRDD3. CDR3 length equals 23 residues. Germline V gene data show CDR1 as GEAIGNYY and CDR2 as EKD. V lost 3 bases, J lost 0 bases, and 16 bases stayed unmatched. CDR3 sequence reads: CACDAILGDTRKRSSWDTRQMFF. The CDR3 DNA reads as TGTGCCTGTGACGCCATACTGGGGGATACGCGGAAAAGAAGCTCCTGGGACACCCGACAGATGTTTTTC.

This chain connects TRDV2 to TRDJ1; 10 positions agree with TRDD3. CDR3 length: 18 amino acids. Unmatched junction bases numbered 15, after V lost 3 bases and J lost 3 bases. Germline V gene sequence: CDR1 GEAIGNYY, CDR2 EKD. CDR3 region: CACDPLAMGDTKPDKLIF. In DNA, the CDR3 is TGTGCCTGTGACCCTCTCGCAATGGGGGATACTAAGCCCGATAAACTCATCTTT.

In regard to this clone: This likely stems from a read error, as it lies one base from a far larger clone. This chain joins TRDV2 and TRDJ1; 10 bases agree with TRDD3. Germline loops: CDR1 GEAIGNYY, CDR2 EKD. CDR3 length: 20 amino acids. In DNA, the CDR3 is TGTGCCTGTGACACGGTCTATGGGGGGGATACGCGGGGGGCCACCGATAAACCCATCTTT. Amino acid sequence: CACDTVYGGDTRGATDKPIF.

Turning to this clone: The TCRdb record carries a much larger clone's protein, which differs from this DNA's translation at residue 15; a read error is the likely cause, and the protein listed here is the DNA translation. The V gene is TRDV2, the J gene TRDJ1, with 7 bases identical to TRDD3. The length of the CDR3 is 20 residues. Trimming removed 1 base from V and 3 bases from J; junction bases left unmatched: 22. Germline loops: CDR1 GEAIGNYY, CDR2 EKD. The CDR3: CACDTISGGLRPSAPDKLIF. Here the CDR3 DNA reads TGTGCCTGTGACACTATATCTGGGGGCCTTCGTCCCTCGGCCCCCGATAAACTCATCTTT.

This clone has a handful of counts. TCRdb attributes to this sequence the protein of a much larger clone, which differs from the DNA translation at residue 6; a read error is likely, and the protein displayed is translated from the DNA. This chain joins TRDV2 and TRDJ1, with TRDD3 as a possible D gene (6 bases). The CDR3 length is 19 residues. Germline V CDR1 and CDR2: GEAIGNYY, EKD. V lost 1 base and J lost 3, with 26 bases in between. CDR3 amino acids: CACDTQLPTRGSRPDKLIF. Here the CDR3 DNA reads TGTGCCTGTGACACTCAGCTTCCAACCCGGGGATCTCGTCCCGATAAACTCATCTTT.

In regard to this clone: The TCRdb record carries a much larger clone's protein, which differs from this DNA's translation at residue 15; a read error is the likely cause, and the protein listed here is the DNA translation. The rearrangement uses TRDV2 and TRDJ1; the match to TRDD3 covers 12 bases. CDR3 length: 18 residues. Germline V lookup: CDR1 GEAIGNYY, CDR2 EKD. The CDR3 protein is CACDTLNLGDTQTDILIF. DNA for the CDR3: TGTGCCTGTGACACCTTAAACCTGGGGGATACGCAAACCGATATACTCATCTTT.

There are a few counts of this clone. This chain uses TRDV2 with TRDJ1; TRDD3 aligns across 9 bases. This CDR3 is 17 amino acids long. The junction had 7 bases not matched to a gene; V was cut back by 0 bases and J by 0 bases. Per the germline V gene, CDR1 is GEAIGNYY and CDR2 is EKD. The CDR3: CACDTVLLGEYTDKLIF. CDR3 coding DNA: TGTGCCTGTGACACCGTACTACTGGGGGAGTACACCGATAAACTCATCTTT.

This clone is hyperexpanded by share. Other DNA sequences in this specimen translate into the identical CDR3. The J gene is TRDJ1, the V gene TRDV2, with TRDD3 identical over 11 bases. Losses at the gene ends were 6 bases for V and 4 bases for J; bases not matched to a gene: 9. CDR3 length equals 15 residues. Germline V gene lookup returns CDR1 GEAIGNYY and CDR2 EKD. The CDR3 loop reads CACLLLGDKGDKLIF. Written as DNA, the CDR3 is TGTGCCTGTCTTCTACTGGGGGATAAGGGCGATAAACTCATCTTT.

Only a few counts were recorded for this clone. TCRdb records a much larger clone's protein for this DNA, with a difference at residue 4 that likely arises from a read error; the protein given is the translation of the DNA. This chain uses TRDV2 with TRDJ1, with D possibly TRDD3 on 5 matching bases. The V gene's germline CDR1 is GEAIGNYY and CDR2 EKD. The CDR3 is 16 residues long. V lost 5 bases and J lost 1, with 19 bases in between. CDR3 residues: CACVILLRGTTDKLIF. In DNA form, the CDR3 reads TGTGCCTGTGTCATCTTACTCAGGGGAACCACCGATAAACTCATCTTT.